These T cell receptor beta chains were read from a single sample in a study of shared clonotypes between healthy human individuals. Clones were sequenced by immunoSEQ multiplex PCR, and TCRdb holds only the in-frame ones, with some missing. The sample shows 2 million or so clones, 95% of them seen only once. The sequenced sample consisted of naive CD4+ T cells sorted from blood. All receptors derive from a man between 18 and 29 years old in good health. Both conserved end residues are part of each CDR3. A D gene is named only where the DNA matches it firmly. Where a row states a size, it is once, few, many or the class of an expanded clone; other rows omit it.

TRBJ2-7 | - | - | TRBV7-2 | TGTGCCAGCAGCTTACGCCGCGAGCAGTACTTC | CASSLRREQYF
TRBJ1-3 | - | - | TRBV10-1 | TGCGCCAGCAGTGAGGACAGCGTCTCTGGAAGCACCATATATTTT | CASSEDSVSGSTIYF
TRBJ1-1 | - | - | TRBV30 | TGTGCCTGGAGCATACAGGAGAACACTGAAGCTTTCTTT | CAWSIQENTEAFF
TRBJ1-5 | - | - | TRBV28 | TGTGCCAGCAGTTTAGTAGGGAGAGGCAATCAGCCCCAGCATTTT | CASSLVGRGNQPQHF
TRBJ2-7 | - | - | TRBV27 | TGTGCCAGCAGCGCCACTCAACCCACATCCCGCGGGCAGTACTTC | CASSATQPTSRGQYF
TRBJ2-1 | - | - | TRBV5-1 | TGCGCCAGCAGCTTGGTAGGAGATCTTTACAATGAGCAGTTCTTC | CASSLVGDLYNEQFF
TRBJ2-7 | - | - | TRBV7-9 | TGTGCCAGCAGCTTAGTTCACAGGGACTACGAGCAGTACTTC | CASSLVHRDYEQYF
TRBJ2-3 | - | - | TRBV2 | TGTGCCAGCAGGGGGTTTCATGGGACGCAGTATTTT | CASRGFHGTQYF
TRBJ1-1 | - | once | TRBV2 | TGTGCCAGCAGTGAAATTGTAAGGACAGTTGAAGCTTTCTTT | CASSEIVRTVEAFF
TRBJ2-5 | TRBD2 | - | TRBV7-6 | TGTGCCAGCAGCGCGACAACTAGCGGCCCCGGGGAGACCCAGTACTTC | CASSATTSGPGETQYF
TRBJ2-7 | TRBD2 | - | TRBV9 | TGTGCCAGCAGCGTCGGACTAGCGGGAGACGATATCTACGAGCAGTACTTC | CASSVGLAGDDIYEQYF
TRBJ2-7 | - | - | TRBV10-2 | TGCGCCAGCAGTGAGAATTATTACGAGCAGTACTTC | CASSENYYEQYF